The text below deals with one TCR beta chain. These data come from a study of blood T cell repertoires in COVID-19. Turning to the study itself: In each case, the material was cDNA or gDNA derived from T cells, B-cell-depleted T cells, or PBMCs.

Sequencing used immunoSEQ multiplex PCR; TCRdb keeps in-frame clones, though not all of them. The sample has some 200,000 clones; around 87% are singletons. Sequenced material: peripheral blood. The origin of this receptor is a man aged 35-49 years with active or convalescent COVID-19.

The CDR3 region is CASSSGTGGRDTQYF. The CDR3 DNA reads TGTGCCAGCAGCTCCGGGACAGGGGGCAGGGATACGCAGTATTTT. This chain joins TRBV7-6 and TRBJ2-3, with 12 bases that match TRBD1. Trimming at V came to 4 bases and at J to 6 bases, leaving 5 bases not matched to a gene. CDR1 SGHVS and CDR2 FNYEAQ come from the germline V gene. CDR3 length: 15 amino acids.